The T cell receptor (beta chain) described here comes from a study of T cells in Graves' hyperthyroidism and ophthalmopathy. Study observations and caveats: The model's output predicted ophthalmopathy at a median of about 6.5 months prior to onset.

A word on this clonotype: Its antigen is unidentified. Being one base from a much bigger clone, this may be a read error.

Patients between 18 and 65 years old had hyperthyroidism, newly diagnosed and lasting under 2 months. Clinical symptoms, serum thyroxine, TRAb, thyroid ultrasound and orbital computed tomography informed diagnoses. RNA transcripts provided the source from which TCR beta CDR3 regions were amplified. The HTBI set primed first-round TCR CDR3 RT-PCR. Via MiXCR, TCRdb re-called the multiplex PCR reads, giving one row per CDR3 protein. This sample has about 300,000 distinct CDR3 sequences, with roughly 13% found just once. This clonotype was obtained from a woman aged 40 to 50 with Graves' hyperthyroidism. Sequencing input: blood.

The CDR3 bases are TGTGCCAGCTATTTTGCTAGCTCTAGCTCCTACAATGAGCAGTTCTTC. This codes for CASYFASSSSYNEQFF. The rearrangement joins TRBV6-1 to TRBJ2-1, with D perhaps TRBD2 (5 bases). The V gene's germline CDR1 is MNHNS and CDR2 SASEGT. The CDR3 totals 16 residues. V was cut by 8 bases and J by 0 bases, with 17 bases left in between.